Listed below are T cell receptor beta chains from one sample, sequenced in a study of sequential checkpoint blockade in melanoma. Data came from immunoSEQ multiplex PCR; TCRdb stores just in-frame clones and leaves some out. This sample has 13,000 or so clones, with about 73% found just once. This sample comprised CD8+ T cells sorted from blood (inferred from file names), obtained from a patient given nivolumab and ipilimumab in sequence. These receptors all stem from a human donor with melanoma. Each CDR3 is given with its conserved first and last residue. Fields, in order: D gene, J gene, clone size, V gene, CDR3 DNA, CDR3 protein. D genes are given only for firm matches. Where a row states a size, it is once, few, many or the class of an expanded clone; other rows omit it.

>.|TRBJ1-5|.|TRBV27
TGTGCCAGCAGTTCTGGACAGTATGTTGAGCCCCAGCATTTT
CASSSGQYVEPQHF
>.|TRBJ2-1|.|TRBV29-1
TGCAGCGTTCTTCTACATGAGCAGTTCTTC
CSVLLHEQFF
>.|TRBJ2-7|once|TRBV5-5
TGTGCCAGCAGCTTGGAGCCAAACTACGAGCAGTACTTC
CASSLEPNYEQYF
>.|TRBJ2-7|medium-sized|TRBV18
TGTGCCAGCTCACCCCTAGACAGGAGTTTCTCCTACGAGCAGTACTTC
CASSPLDRSFSYEQYF
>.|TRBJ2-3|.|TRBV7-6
TGTGCCAGCAGCTTAAGGTCGACTAGTATAACCCCAGATACGCAGTATTTT
CASSLRSTSITPDTQYF
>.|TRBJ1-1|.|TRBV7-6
TGTGCCAGCAGCCCTAGGGGCGGATCCACTGAAGCTTTCTTT
CASSPRGGSTEAFF
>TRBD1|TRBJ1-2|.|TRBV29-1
TGCAGCGTTGAAGGACCAGCCGGGACAGGGCATAGTAACTATGGCTACACCTTC
CSVEGPAGTGHSNYGYTF
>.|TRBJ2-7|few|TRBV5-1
TGCGCCAGCAGCTACAGGGTTTCCCCGGACGAGCAGTACTTC
CASSYRVSPDEQYF
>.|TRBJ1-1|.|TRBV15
TGTGCCACCAGCAGAGATCGGAGCACTGAAGCTTTCTTT
CATSRDRSTEAFF
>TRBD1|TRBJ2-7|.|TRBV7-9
TGTGCCAGCAGCTTAGTGACAGGGGGGATTTACGAGCAGTACTTC
CASSLVTGGIYEQYF
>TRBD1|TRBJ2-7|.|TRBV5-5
TGTGCCAGCAGCTACGGACAGGGGGCTGCCTACGAGCAGTACTTC
CASSYGQGAAYEQYF
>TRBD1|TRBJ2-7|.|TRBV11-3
TGTGCCAGCAGCTTAGACCCGGGACAGGGGGTCTACGAGCAGTACTTC
CASSLDPGQGVYEQYF
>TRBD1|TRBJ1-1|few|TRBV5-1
TGCGCCAGCAGCTGGGACAGGGAGAAGGGTCGGAGCACTGAAGCTTTCTTT
CASSWDREKGRSTEAFF
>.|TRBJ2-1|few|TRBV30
TGTGCCTGGAGTAGCGGAGACTACAATGAGCAGTTCTTC
CAWSSGDYNEQFF
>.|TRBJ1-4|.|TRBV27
TGTGCCAGCAGTTTATGGGCCGGTAATGAAAAACTGTTTTTT
CASSLWAGNEKLFF
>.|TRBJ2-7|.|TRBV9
TGTGCCAGCAGCGCCTCAGGGGCCGGCGAGCAGTACTTC
CASSASGAGEQYF
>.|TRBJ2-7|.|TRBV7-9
TGTGCCAGCAGCCGAGGAAGCTCCTACGAGCAGTACTTC
CASSRGSSYEQYF